One sample yielded the 31 T cell receptor beta chains listed below, sequenced in a study of T cells in Graves' hyperthyroidism and ophthalmopathy (dated by TCRdb to between 2017 and 2020). Libraries came from multiplex PCR. Reads for this sample came from an Illumina HiSeq 2000. The TCR beta CDR3 regions were amplified from the RNA transcripts. A first-round RT-PCR of the TCR CDR3 used the HTBI primer set with the Qiagen OneStep RT-PCR kit. Clones were called with MiXCR by TCRdb after fastp trimmed the public reads at Q25, and only in-frame beta chains were retained. For every CDR3 protein sequence, its rows merge into one entry that carries the most common genes and DNA. This sample lists roughly 740,000 distinct CDR3 sequences; around 15% were detected once. Over 7.5% of the sample goes to the ten largest clones. The sequencing input was blood. The receptors originated from a man aged 18 to 29 with Graves' hyperthyroidism.

This sequence joins TRBV29-1 and TRBJ1-2; D call uncertain. CDR1 is SQVTM, CDR2 ANQGSEA, per germline. V shed 3 bases and J shed 6 bases, with 14 bases lying between them. The CDR3 length is 13 residues. CDR3 in amino acids: CSVERAPIDGYTF. For the CDR3, the DNA is TGCAGCGTTGAGAGGGCTCCTATCGATGGCTACACCTTC.

A few counts support this clonotype. The rearrangement links TRBV7-9 to TRBJ2-1; D is perhaps TRBD2 (5 bases). Germline CDR1 SEHNR, CDR2 FQNEAQ (reference sequence). Deletions cut 3 bases from V and 10 bases from J, with 13 bases between. The CDR3 is made up of 13 amino acids. This CDR3 reads CASSFPGLPEQFF. CDR3 DNA sequence: TGTGCCAGCAGCTTTCCTGGACTCCCCGAGCAGTTCTTC.

There are many counts of this clonotype. This chain connects TRBV18 to TRBJ2-6; D remains unclear. The V and J ends lost 3 bases and 0 bases respectively, with 6 bases between them. The CDR3 covers 15 residues. CDR1 is KGHSH, CDR2 LQKENI, per germline. The CDR3 DNA sequence: TGTGCCAGCTCACCGCAGTCCTCTGGGGCCAACGTCCTGACTTTC. This encodes CASSPQSSGANVLTF.

This clonotype was picked up many times. The chain recombines TRBV2 with TRBJ2-5, with 8 nucleotides matching TRBD1. CDR1 and CDR2 (germline): SNHLY, FYNNEI. The CDR3 totals 12 residues. The trim removed 10 bases at V and 3 bases at J, leaving 4 bases unmatched. CDR3 sequence: CATATGEETQYF. The CDR3 nucleotides read TGTGCCACCGCGACAGGGGAAGAGACCCAGTACTTC.

In this sample, this clonotype turned up many times. The J gene is TRBJ1-1, the V gene TRBV27; TRBD1 matches 7 bases. Per the germline V gene, CDR1 is MNHEY and CDR2 is SMNVEV (reference sequence). Losses at the gene ends were 3 bases for V and 0 bases for J; bases not matched to a gene: 13. The length of the CDR3 is 18 residues. The CDR3 region has the DNA TGTGCCAGCAGTTTGAGGAGGGGCGCAGGGGGGATGAACACTGAAGCTTTCTTT. Its translation: CASSLRRGAGGMNTEAFF.

The CDR3, as DNA: TGTGCCAGACCGATGGATACTAATGAAAAACTGTTTTTT. Translating it yields CARPMDTNEKLFF. The genes are TRBV19 and TRBJ1-4; D is ambiguous. CDR3 length: 13 residues. Germline-derived CDR1 and CDR2 are LNHDA and SQIVND (reference sequence). The germline V and J ends were trimmed by 9 bases and 2 bases, with 10 bases remaining between them. The variable domain in full, with the rest retrieved from reference TRBV19 and TRBJ1-4, is DGGITQSPKYLFRKEGQNVTLSCEQNLNHDAMYWYRQDPGQGLRLIYYSQIVNDFQKGDIAEGYSVSREKKESFPLTVTSAQKNPTAFYLCARPMDTNEKLFFGSGTQLSVL.

V usage is TRBV4-2 and J usage is TRBJ1-4, with D maybe TRBD1 (5 bases). V was cut by 0 bases and J by 8 bases, with 13 bases left in between. Per the germline V gene, CDR1 is LGHNA and CDR2 is YNFKEQ. This CDR3 is 15 amino acids long. CDR3 bases: TGTGCCAGCAGCCAAGATCGGGGGAGCGGCGAAAAACTGTTTTTT. This codes for CASSQDRGSGEKLFF.

This clonotype was counted only a few times. The chain is built from TRBV29-1 and TRBJ2-7; D possibly corresponds to TRBD1 (6 bases). Trimming took 4 bases from V and 2 from J, leaving 12 bases between them. The CDR3 has 13 amino acids. CDR1 is SQVTM, CDR2 ANQGSEA, per germline. This CDR3 is CSVALGAAYEQYF. In DNA form, the CDR3 reads TGCAGCGTTGCTCTGGGGGCTGCCTACGAGCAGTACTTC.

Only a few counts were recorded for this clonotype. The rearrangement uses TRBV18 and TRBJ1-5; 9 bases line up with TRBD1. This CDR3 has 16 amino acids. Trimming cost V 1 base and J 2 bases; bases outside gene matches: 3. Looked up from germline, CDR1 is KGHSH and CDR2 is LQKENI. The CDR3 spells CASSPRDRGGNQPQHF. CDR3 sequence (DNA): TGTGCCAGCTCACCACGCGACAGGGGGGGCAATCAGCCCCAGCATTTT.

This clonotype was observed many times. The chain uses TRBV20-1 and TRBJ2-4, with D uncertain. This CDR3 region has 13 residues. The V and J ends lost 5 bases and 8 bases respectively, with 16 bases between them. Germline V gives CDR1 DFQATT, CDR2 SNEGSKA (reference sequence). The CDR3 protein is CSAPTTGRDIQYF. CDR3 DNA sequence: TGCAGTGCTCCTACGACGGGCCGGGACATTCAGTACTTC.

The genes are TRBV6-1 and TRBJ1-4; D not certain. V gave up 5 bases and J gave up 7 bases, with 23 bases separating them. Germline V lookup: CDR1 MNHNS, CDR2 SASEGT. The CDR3 totals 17 residues. CDR3 sequence reads: CASSKGPRSGVGEKLFF. CDR3 coding DNA: TGTGCCAGCAGTAAAGGACCCCGATCCGGCGTAGGTGAAAAACTGTTTTTT.

This clonotype was seen at least ten times. CDR3 amino acids: CASSSGTAPRGQYF. The DNA of the CDR3 is TGTGCCAGCAGTTCTGGGACTGCTCCTAGGGGGCAGTACTTC. This chain uses TRBV27 with TRBJ2-7, with D tentatively TRBD2 (6 bases). The CDR3 sequence is 14 residues long. The V and J ends lost 4 bases and 9 bases respectively, with 19 bases between them. Germline lookup yields CDR1 MNHEY and CDR2 SMNVEV (reference sequence).

This clonotype was seen ten or more times. J is TRBJ1-5 and V is TRBV7-6; no firm D call. Germline assignment: CDR1 SGHVS and CDR2 FNYEAQ. This CDR3 region has 9 residues. The ends were cut back, 10 bases at V and 4 bases at J, with 2 bases in the middle. DNA for the CDR3: TGTGCCAAAAATCAGCCCCAGCATTTT. Encoded protein: CAKNQPQHF.

V and J are TRBV5-6 and TRBJ1-5, with 7 bases lining up with TRBD1. The CDR3 is 14 residues long. V gave up 4 bases and J gave up 5 bases; unmatched junction bases: 6. Germline V gene lookup returns CDR1 SGHDT and CDR2 YYEEEE. This CDR3 reads CASSQTGTDQPQHF. The CDR3 DNA reads TGTGCCAGCAGCCAGACAGGGACGGATCAGCCCCAGCATTTT.

This clonotype has at least ten counts. CDR3 sequence reads: CASRALAGGPKNEQFF. The CDR3 DNA follows: TGTGCCAGCAGGGCTCTAGCGGGAGGGCCTAAAAATGAGCAGTTCTTC. The chain employs TRBV2 and TRBJ2-1, with TRBD2 matching over 12 bases. There are 16 residues in the CDR3. The junction had 10 bases not matched to a gene; V was cut back by 6 bases and J by 7 bases. Germline V gene sequence: CDR1 SNHLY, CDR2 FYNNEI.

This clonotype has more than one count but fewer than ten. A read error may account for a junction end that differs from germline. The genes are TRBV11-1 and TRBJ2-3; 9 nucleotides match TRBD2. CDR3 size: 14 residues. Germline lookup yields CDR1 SGHAT and CDR2 FQDESV (reference sequence). DNA for the CDR3: TGCGCCAGCAGCTATATAGCGGGAGAGGATACGCAGTATTTT. Amino acid sequence: CASSYIAGEDTQYF.

This clonotype has a count of ten or more. This chain links TRBV28 with TRBJ1-3; no firm D call. The CDR3 has 13 amino acids. V was pared by 3 bases and J by 3 bases, with 6 bases between. Germline V gives CDR1 MDHEN, CDR2 SYDVKM. The CDR3 is CASSFGVGNTIYF. CDR3 nucleotides: TGTGCCAGCAGTTTCGGGGTTGGAAACACCATATATTTT.

This clonotype was seen many times. The chain couples TRBV28 to TRBJ1-2; 7 bases are a match to TRBD1. The junction had 3 bases not matched to a gene; V was cut back by 1 base and J by 4 bases. Germline CDR1 MDHEN, CDR2 SYDVKM. This CDR3 region has 14 residues. CDR3 DNA: TGTGCCAGCAGTTTATTGACAGGGATCTATGGCTACACCTTC. Amino acids: CASSLLTGIYGYTF.

This clonotype occurred many times. The chain recombines TRBV29-1 with TRBJ2-5; D perhaps matches TRBD1 (6 bases). Germline CDR1 SQVTM, CDR2 ANQGSEA. This CDR3 is 14 amino acids long. Trimming removed 5 bases from V and 4 bases from J, with 17 bases in between. CDR3 bases: TGCAGCGTTCCCCAACAGGGAATAGGAGAGACCCAGTACTTC. As protein: CSVPQQGIGETQYF.

This clonotype was detected ten times or more. The chain combines TRBV11-2 with TRBJ2-7; 10 nucleotides align to TRBD2. V trimming: 2 bases; J trimming: 7 bases; junction bases outside the gene matches: 8. The germline CDR1 and CDR2 sequences are SGHAT and FQNNGV. This CDR3 contains 15 residues. The CDR3 nucleotides read TGTGCCAGCAGCTTAATGCTAGCGGGAGTTCGGGAGCAGTACTTC. As protein: CASSLMLAGVREQYF.

This clonotype showed up just a few times. At one boundary the junction diverges from the germline segment, which might be a read error. This chain joins TRBV5-1 and TRBJ1-1; 9 positions agree with TRBD1. CDR1 is SGHRS, CDR2 YFSETQ, per germline. The CDR3 runs 16 residues. CDR3 sequence (DNA): TGCGCCAGCAGCCCCGGGACAGGGACTCTGAACACTGAAGCTTCCTTT. Residues: CASSPGTGTLNTEASF.

This clonotype occurred a few times. CDR3 sequence (DNA): TGCAGTGCTACCCAGGGAGGGACTGAAGCTTTCTTT. This sequence encodes CSATQGGTEAFF. This chain joins TRBV20-1 and TRBJ1-1, with D possibly being TRBD1 (5 bases). Trimming took 4 bases from V and 5 from J, leaving 11 bases between them. The CDR3 has 12 residues. Germline CDR1 DFQATT, CDR2 SNEGSKA (reference sequence).

The table lists this clonotype with many counts. The chain has TRBV2 and TRBJ1-5, with D unclear. The CDR3 is 12 amino acids. Germline lookup yields CDR1 SNHLY and CDR2 FYNNEI. V shed 2 bases and J shed 6 bases, with 5 bases lying between them. Here the CDR3 DNA reads TGTGCCAGCAGTGAACAGGTTCAGCCCCAGCATTTT. It specifies CASSEQVQPQHF. Variable domain in full (rest from reference TRBV2 and TRBJ1-5): EPEVTQTPSHQVTQMGQEVILRCVPISNHLYFYWYRQILGQKVEFLVSFYNNEISEKSEIFDDQFSVERPDGSNFTLKIRSTKLEDSAMYFCASSEQVQPQHFGDGTRLSIL.

This clonotype appeared many times. The V gene is TRBV27, the J gene TRBJ1-2; D is unresolved. The germline gives CDR1 MNHEY, CDR2 SMNVEV (reference sequence). V lost 3 bases and J lost 8, with 19 bases in between. The CDR3 sequence is 15 residues long. As DNA, the CDR3 is TGTGCCAGCAGTTTTTTCCCCCCGCGGGCCGGAGGCTACACCTTC. Translated: CASSFFPPRAGGYTF.

This clonotype was observed many times. The chain joins TRBV28 to TRBJ2-7; D is perhaps TRBD1 (6 bases). The germline CDR1 and CDR2 sequences are MDHEN and SYDVKM. This CDR3 region has 16 residues. Trimming pared 6 bases from V and 2 bases from J, leaving 20 bases between. CDR3 protein: CASSPFNDRQAYEQYF. The CDR3, as DNA: TGTGCCAGCAGCCCATTTAATGACAGACAGGCCTACGAGCAGTACTTC.

This clonotype was seen at least ten times. The chain uses TRBV28 and TRBJ2-7; tentatively, D is TRBD1 or TRBD2 (5 bases each). The CDR3 runs to 15 residues. The germline V and J ends were trimmed by 6 bases and 3 bases, with 18 bases remaining between them. Germline CDR1 MDHEN, CDR2 SYDVKM. CDR3 sequence reads: CASRTSGTGSYEQYF. CDR3 coding DNA: TGTGCCAGCAGGACCTCCGGGACGGGAAGCTACGAGCAGTACTTC. The variable domain in full, with the rest retrieved from reference TRBV28 and TRBJ2-7, is DVKVTQSSRYLVKRTGEKVFLECVQDMDHENMFWYRQDPGLGLRLIYFSYDVKMKEKGDIPEGYSVSREKKERFSLILESASTNQTSMYLCASRTSGTGSYEQYFGPGTRLTVT.

This chain links TRBV7-3 with TRBJ2-2, with 7 bases that match TRBD2. The V segment lost 4 bases and the J segment 6 bases; nucleotides outside the gene matches: 5. The germline V gene has CDR1 SGHTA and CDR2 FQGTGA. The CDR3 has 14 amino acids. CDR3: CASSYFGGAGELFF. DNA for the CDR3: TGTGCCAGCAGCTATTTTGGGGGGGCCGGGGAGCTGTTTTTT.

This clonotype was observed a few times. The rearrangement joins TRBV24-1 to TRBJ2-3, with TRBD2 matching over 7 bases. This CDR3 contains 16 residues. Germline trimming cut 4 bases from V and 2 bases from J; bases unmatched to any gene: 8. Per the germline V gene, CDR1 is KGHDR and CDR2 is SFDVKD. The CDR3 reads CATSDASGLYTDTQYF. CDR3 bases: TGTGCCACCAGTGACGCTAGCGGACTATACACAGATACGCAGTATTTT.

The rearrangement links TRBV6-1 to TRBJ1-4, with a possible D match to TRBD1 (5 bases). Trimming stripped 5 bases from V and 3 bases from J, with 13 bases between. There are 15 residues in the CDR3. The germline gives CDR1 MNHNS, CDR2 SASEGT. This CDR3 reads CASSYGGVANEKLFF. Here the CDR3 DNA reads TGTGCCAGCAGTTATGGAGGGGTGGCTAATGAAAAACTGTTTTTT.

This chain joins TRBV6-2 or TRBV6-3 and TRBJ2-1, with TRBD2 matching 8 bases. The CDR3 loop spans 17 amino acids. Germline V gene sequence: CDR1 MNHEY, CDR2 SVGEGT. V lost 2 bases, J lost 4 bases, and 10 bases stayed unmatched. CDR3 residues: CASSYVGTRMGYNEQFF. DNA for the CDR3: TGTGCCAGCAGTTACGTCGGGACTAGAATGGGTTACAATGAGCAGTTCTTC.

This clonotype was seen many times. The V call is TRBV29-1, the J call TRBJ1-1, with 10 bases lining up with TRBD1. Germline values: CDR1 SQVTM, CDR2 ANQGSEA. After removal of 6 bases from V and 7 bases from J, the junction contained 8 bases not matched to a gene. The CDR3 contains 13 residues. CDR3 DNA sequence: TGCAGCGTCCTAGGGACAGGGGTAGGTGAAGCTTTCTTT. Protein: CSVLGTGVGEAFF. Full variable domain (rest looked up from reference TRBV29-1 and TRBJ1-1): SAVISQKPSRDICQRGTSLTIQCQVDSQVTMMFWYRQQPGQSLTLIATANQGSEATYESGFVIDKFPISRPNLTFSTLTVSNMSPEDSSIYLCSVLGTGVGEAFFGQGTRLTVV.